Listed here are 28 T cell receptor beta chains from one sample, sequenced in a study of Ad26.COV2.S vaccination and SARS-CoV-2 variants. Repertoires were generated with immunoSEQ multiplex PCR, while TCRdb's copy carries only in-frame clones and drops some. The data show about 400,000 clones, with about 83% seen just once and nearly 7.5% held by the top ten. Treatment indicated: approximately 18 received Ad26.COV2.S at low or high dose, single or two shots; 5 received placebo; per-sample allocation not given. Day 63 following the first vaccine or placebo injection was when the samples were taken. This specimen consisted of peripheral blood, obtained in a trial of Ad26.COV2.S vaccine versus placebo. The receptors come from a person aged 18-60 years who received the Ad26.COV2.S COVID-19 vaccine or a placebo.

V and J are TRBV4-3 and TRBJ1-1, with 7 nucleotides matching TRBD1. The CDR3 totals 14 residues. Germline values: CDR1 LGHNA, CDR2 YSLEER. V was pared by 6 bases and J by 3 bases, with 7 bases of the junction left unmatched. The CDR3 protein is CASSFRGRDTEAFF. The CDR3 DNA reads TGCGCCAGCAGTTTCAGGGGGAGAGACACTGAAGCTTTCTTT.

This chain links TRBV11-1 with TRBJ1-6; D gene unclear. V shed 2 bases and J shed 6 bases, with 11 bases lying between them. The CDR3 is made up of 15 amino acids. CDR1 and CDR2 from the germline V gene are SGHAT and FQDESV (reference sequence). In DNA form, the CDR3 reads TGTGCCAGCAGCTTATCAGGTGAAGGTAATTCACCCCTCCACTTT. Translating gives CASSLSGEGNSPLHF.

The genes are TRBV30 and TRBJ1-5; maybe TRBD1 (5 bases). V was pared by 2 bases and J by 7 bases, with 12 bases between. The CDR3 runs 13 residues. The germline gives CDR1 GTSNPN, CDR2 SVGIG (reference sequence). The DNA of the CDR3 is TGTGCCTGGAGTTATGTAAAGGGGCAGCCCCAGCATTTT. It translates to CAWSYVKGQPQHF.

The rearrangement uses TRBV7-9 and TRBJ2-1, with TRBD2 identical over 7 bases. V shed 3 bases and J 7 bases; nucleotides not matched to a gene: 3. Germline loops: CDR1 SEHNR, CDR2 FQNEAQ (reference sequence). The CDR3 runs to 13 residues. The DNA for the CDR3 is TGTGCCAGCAGCTTGGGGACTATGAATGAGCAGTTCTTC. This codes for CASSLGTMNEQFF.

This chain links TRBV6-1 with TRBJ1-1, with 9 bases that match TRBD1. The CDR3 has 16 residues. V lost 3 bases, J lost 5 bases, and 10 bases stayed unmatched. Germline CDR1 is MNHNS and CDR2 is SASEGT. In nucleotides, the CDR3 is TGTGCCAGCAGTGATCCTATTGGGACAGGGAAAACTGAAGCTTTCTTT. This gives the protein CASSDPIGTGKTEAFF.

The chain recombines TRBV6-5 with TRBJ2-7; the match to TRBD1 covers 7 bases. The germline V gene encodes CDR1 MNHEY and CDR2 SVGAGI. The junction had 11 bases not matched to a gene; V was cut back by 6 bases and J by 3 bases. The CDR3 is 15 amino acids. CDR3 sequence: CASSQRPGQRYEQYF. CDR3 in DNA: TGTGCCAGCAGCCAGAGACCGGGACAGCGCTACGAGCAGTACTTC.

DNA of the CDR3: TGTGCCAGCAGCTTAGATCGAGGGCGAGATGAAGCTTTCTTT. It encodes CASSLDRGRDEAFF. The rearrangement links TRBV11-3 to TRBJ1-1; D is ambiguous. CDR3 length: 14 amino acids. Germline CDR1 and CDR2: SGHNT and YENEEA. With 0 bases removed from V and 7 bases from J, the gap between germline ends came to 12 bases.

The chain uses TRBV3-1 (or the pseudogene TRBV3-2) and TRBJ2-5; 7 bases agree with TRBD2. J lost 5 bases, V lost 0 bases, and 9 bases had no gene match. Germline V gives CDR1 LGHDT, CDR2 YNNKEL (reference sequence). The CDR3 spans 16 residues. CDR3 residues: CASSQDVAMGGETQYF. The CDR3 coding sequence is TGTGCCAGCAGCCAAGATGTGGCGATGGGAGGGGAGACCCAGTACTTC.

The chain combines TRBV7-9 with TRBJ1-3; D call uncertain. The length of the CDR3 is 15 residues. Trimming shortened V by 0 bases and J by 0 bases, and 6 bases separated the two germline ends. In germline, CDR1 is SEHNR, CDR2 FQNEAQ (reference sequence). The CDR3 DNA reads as TGTGCCAGCAGCTTAGCAGAAACCTCTGGAAACACCATATATTTT. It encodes CASSLAETSGNTIYF.

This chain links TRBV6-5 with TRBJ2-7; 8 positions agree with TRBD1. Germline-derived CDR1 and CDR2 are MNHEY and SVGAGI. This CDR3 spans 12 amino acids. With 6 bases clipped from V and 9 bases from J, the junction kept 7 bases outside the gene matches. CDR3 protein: CASSPGQGRQYF. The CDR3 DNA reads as TGTGCCAGCAGCCCAGGACAGGGTAGGCAGTACTTC.

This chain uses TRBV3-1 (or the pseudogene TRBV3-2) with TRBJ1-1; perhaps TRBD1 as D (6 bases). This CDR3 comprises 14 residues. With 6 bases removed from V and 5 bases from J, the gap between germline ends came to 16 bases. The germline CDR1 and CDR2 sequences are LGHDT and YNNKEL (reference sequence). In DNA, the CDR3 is TGTGCCAGCAGTAGGGGGTCACTGGGGACTGAAGCTTTCTTT. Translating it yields CASSRGSLGTEAFF.

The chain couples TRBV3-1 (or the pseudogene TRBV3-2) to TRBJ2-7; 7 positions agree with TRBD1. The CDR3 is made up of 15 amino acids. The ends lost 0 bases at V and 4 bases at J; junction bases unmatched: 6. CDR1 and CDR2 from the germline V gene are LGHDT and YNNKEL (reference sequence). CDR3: CASSQDKGAGYEQYF. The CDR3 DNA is TGTGCCAGCAGCCAAGATAAGGGGGCTGGATACGAGCAGTACTTC.

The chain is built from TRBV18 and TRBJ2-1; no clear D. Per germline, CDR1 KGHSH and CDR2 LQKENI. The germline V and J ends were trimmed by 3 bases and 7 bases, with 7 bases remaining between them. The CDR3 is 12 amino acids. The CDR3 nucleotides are TGTGCCAGCTCACCTGCCCGGAATGAGCAGTTCTTC. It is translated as CASSPARNEQFF.

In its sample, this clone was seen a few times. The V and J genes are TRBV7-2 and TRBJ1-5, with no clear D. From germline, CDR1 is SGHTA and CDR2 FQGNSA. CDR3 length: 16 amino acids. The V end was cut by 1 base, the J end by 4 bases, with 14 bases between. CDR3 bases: TGTGCCAGCAGCTTAGAGGTGGGGAGAGGGAATCAGCCCCAGCATTTT. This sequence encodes CASSLEVGRGNQPQHF.

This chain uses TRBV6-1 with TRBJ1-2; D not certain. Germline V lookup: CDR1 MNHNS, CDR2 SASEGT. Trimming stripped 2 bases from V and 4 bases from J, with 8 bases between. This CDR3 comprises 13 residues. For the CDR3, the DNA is TGTGCCAGCAGTGAAATAGGGTCCTATGGCTACACCTTC. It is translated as CASSEIGSYGYTF.

CDR3 sequence reads: CASSRGQYTEAFF. The CDR3, as DNA: TGTGCCAGCAGCAGGGGTCAGTACACTGAAGCTTTCTTT. V usage is TRBV27 and J usage is TRBJ1-1, with a tentative D call TRBD1 (6 bases). Trimming removed 6 bases from V and 3 bases from J, with 11 bases in between. This CDR3 has 13 amino acids. CDR1 MNHEY and CDR2 SMNVEV come from the germline V gene (reference sequence).

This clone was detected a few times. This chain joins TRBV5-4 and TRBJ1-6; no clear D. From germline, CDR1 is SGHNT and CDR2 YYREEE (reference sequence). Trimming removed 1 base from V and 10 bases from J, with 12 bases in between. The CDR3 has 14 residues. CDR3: CASSLRSSISPLHF. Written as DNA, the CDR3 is TGTGCCAGCAGCTTGAGAAGCTCTATCTCACCCCTCCACTTT. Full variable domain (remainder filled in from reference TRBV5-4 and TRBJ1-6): ETGVTQSPTHLIKTRGQQVTLRCSSQSGHNTVSWYQQALGQGPQFIFQYYREEENGRGNFPPRFSGLQFPNYSSELNVNALELDDSALYLCASSLRSSISPLHFGNGTRLTVT.

In nucleotides, the CDR3 is TGCGCCAGCAGCCAACCGGGACTAGCGGGTCGAGAGCAGTTCTTC. This encodes CASSQPGLAGREQFF. The gene calls are TRBV4-1 and TRBJ2-1, with 12 bases fitting TRBD2. V dropped 2 bases and J dropped 10; count of bases not matched to a gene: 6. Germline V gene lookup returns CDR1 MGHRA and CDR2 YSYEKL. CDR3 size: 15 residues.

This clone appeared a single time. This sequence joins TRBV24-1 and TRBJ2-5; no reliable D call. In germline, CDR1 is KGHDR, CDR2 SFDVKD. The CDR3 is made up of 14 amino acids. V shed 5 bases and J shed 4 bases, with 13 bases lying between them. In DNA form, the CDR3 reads TGTGCCACCAGTGTGGGTGGCAGACCAGAGACCCAGTACTTC. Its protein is CATSVGGRPETQYF.

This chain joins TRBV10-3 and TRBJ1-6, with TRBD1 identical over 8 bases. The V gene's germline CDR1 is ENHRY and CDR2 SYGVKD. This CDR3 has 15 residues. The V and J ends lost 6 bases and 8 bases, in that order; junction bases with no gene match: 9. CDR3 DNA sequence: TGTGCCATCAGCCAGACAGGGGAGGTGTATTCACCCCTCCACTTT. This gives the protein CAISQTGEVYSPLHF.

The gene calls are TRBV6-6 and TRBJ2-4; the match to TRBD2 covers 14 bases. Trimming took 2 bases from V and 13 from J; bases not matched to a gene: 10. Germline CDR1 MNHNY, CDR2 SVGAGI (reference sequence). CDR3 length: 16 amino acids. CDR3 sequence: CASSYGLAGGVSSQYF. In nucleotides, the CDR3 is TGTGCCAGCAGTTACGGACTAGCGGGAGGCGTTTCCTCGCAGTACTTC.

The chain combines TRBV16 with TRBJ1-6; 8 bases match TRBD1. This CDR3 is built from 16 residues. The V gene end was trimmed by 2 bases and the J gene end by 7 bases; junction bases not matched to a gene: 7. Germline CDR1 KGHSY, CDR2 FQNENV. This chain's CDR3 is CASSQKTGVWNSPLHF. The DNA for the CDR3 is TGTGCCAGCAGCCAAAAGACAGGGGTATGGAATTCACCCCTCCACTTT.

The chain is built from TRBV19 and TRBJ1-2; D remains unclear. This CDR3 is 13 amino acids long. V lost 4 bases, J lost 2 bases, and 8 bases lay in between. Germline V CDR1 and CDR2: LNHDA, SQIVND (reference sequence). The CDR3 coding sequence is TGTGCCAGTAGTAGGACGGAGAACTATGGCTACACCTTC. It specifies CASSRTENYGYTF.

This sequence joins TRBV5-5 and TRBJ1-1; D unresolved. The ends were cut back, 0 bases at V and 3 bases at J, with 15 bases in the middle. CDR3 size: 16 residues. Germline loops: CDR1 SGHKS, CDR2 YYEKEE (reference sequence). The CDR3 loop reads CASSLDGSAGYTEAFF. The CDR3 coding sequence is TGTGCCAGCAGCTTGGACGGGTCGGCGGGCTACACTGAAGCTTTCTTT.

The CDR3: CASSQGRRENTEAFF. DNA for the CDR3: TGTGCCAGCAGCCAAGGTCGGCGAGAGAACACTGAAGCTTTCTTT. V gene TRBV14 combines with J gene TRBJ1-1; D is unclear. Germline values: CDR1 SGHDN, CDR2 FVKESK. The CDR3 consists of 15 residues. Trimming pared 1 base from V and 1 base from J, leaving 10 bases between. The entire variable domain, with the rest obtained from reference TRBV14 and TRBJ1-1, is as follows: EAGVTQFPSHSVIEKGQTVTLRCDPISGHDNLYWYRRVMGKEIKFLLHFVKESKQDESGMPNNRFLAERTGGTYSTLKVQPAELEDSGVYFCASSQGRRENTEAFFGQGTRLTVV.

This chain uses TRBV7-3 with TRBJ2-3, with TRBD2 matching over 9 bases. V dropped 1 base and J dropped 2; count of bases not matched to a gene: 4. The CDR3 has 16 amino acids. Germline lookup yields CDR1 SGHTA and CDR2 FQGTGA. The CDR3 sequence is CASSLSLAGNTDTQYF. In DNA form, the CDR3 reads TGTGCCAGCAGCTTAAGCCTAGCGGGGAACACAGATACGCAGTATTTT.

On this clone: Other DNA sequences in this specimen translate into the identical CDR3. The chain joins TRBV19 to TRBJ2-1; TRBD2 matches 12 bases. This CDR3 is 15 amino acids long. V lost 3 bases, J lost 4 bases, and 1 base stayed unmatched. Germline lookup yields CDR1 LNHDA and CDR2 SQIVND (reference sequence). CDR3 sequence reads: CASSIGLAGYNEQFF. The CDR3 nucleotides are TGTGCCAGTAGTATCGGACTAGCGGGGTACAATGAGCAGTTCTTC.

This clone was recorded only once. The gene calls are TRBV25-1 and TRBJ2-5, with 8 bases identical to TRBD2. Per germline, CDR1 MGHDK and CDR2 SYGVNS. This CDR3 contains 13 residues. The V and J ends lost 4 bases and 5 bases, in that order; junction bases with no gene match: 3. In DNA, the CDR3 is TGTGCCAGCAGTGGAGCGGGAGTGGAGACCCAGTACTTC. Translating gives CASSGAGVETQYF.